The sequence of this T cell receptor beta chain was determined in a study of graft-versus-host responses after intestinal transplantation. Turning to the study itself: After anti-thymocyte globulin induction, recipients took tacrolimus and steroids for 3 to 4 years.

Note on this clone: No antigen is known for it.

CDR3 size: 12 residues. In germline, CDR1 is LGHNA, CDR2 YNFKEQ. V gave up 0 bases and J gave up 4 bases, with 4 bases separating them. TCRdb's table, derived via immunoSEQ multiplex PCR, lists solely in-frame clones and lacks some. Of under 95,000 clones listed, around 89% were seen once; the top ten hold approximately 2.7%. The material sequenced was unstimulated CD8+ T cells sorted from spleen or lymph node cells, taken before intestinal transplant. The chain couples TRBV4-2 to TRBJ2-7; D unclear. The clonotype comes from a human donor who received an intestinal transplant. The CDR3 DNA sequence: TGTGCCAGCAGCCAAGATCTATACGAGCAGTACTTC. Translation gives CASSQDLYEQYF.